The present TCR beta chain was sequenced within a study of CD8+CD57+ T cells in acquired aplastic anemia. Study-wide findings and caveats: Patients' CD8+CD57+ cells proved less diverse than their total CD4+ and CD8+ pools, researchers found.

Genomic DNA constituted the template upon which TCR beta VDJ and CDR3 profiling was performed. From the reads, TCRdb called clonotypes with MiXCR, one entry per CDR3 protein. Counted here are 15,000 to 20,000 distinct CDR3 sequences, more than 30% occurring once; the ten biggest clones make up 65% to 90%. This clonotype showed up just a few times. The antigen is undetermined. J was trimmed by 4 bases and V by 3 bases; bases with no gene match: 2. This CDR3 spans 13 amino acids. The germline CDR1 and CDR2 sequences are WNHNN and SYGVQD (reference sequence). The patients chosen for sequencing had shown expansion of CD8+CD57+ cells (detected by flow cytometry).

Sequencing used CD8+CD57+ T cells sorted from PBMCs. Subset reported: bead-enriched CD8+CD57+ effector memory T cells from SAA patients. The sequence came from a human donor with aplastic anemia. The chain couples TRBV10-1 to TRBJ1-1, with 7 nucleotides matching TRBD1. CDR3 sequence reads: CASSDSGGTEAFF. The CDR3 DNA follows: TGCGCCAGCAGTGATTCAGGGGGCACTGAAGCTTTCTTT.